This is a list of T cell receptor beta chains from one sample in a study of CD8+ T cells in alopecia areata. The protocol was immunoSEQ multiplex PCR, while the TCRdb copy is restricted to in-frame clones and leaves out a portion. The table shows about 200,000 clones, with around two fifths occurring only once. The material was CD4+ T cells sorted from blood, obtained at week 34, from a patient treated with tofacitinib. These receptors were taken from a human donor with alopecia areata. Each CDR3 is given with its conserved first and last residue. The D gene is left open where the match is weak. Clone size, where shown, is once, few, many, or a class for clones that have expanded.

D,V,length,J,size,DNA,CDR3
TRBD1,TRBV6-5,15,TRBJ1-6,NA,TGTGCCAGCAGTTACGGACAGGGAACAAATTCACCCCTCCACTTT,CASSYGQGTNSPLHF
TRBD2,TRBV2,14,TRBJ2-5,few,TGTGCCAGCAGGCCGGGACTAGAGGTGGAGACCCAGTACTTC,CASRPGLEVETQYF
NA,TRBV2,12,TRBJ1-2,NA,TGTGCCAGCAGGGACGGGCGGGATGGCTACACCTTC,CASRDGRDGYTF
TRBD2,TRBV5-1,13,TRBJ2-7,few,TGCGCCAGCAGCGGGGAGGGATCCTACGAGCAGTACTTC,CASSGEGSYEQYF
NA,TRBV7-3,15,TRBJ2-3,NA,TGTGCCAGCAGCTTAGGGGCTTCCAACACAGATACGCAGTATTTT,CASSLGASNTDTQYF
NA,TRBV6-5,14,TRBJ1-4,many,TGTGCCAGCAGTGATTCAGGTTGGGATGAAAAACTGTTTTTT,CASSDSGWDEKLFF
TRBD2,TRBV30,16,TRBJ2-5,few,TGTGCCTGGAGAGAAGGGAGCGGGATCGGGGAGGAGACCCAGTACTTC,CAWREGSGIGEETQYF
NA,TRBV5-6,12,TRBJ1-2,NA,TGTGCCAGCAGCCGAGAGAACTATGGCTACACCTTC,CASSRENYGYTF
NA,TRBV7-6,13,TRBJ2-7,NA,TGTGCCAGCAGACCAACAGGGAGGGGCGAGCAGTACTTC,CASRPTGRGEQYF
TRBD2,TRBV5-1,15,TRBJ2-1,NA,TGCGCCAGCAGCTTGCGTGGGGAGGGCCCCCCTGGGCAGTTCTTC,CASSLRGEGPPGQFF
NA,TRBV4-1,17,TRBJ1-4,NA,TGCGCCAGCAGCCAAGATCCGGCCAACCAGCATGCTGAAAAACTGTTTTTT,CASSQDPANQHAEKLFF
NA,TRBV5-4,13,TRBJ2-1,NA,TGTGCCAGCAGCGTCGCCGGGTTCAATGAGCAGTTCTTC,CASSVAGFNEQFF
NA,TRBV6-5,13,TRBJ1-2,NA,TGTGCCAGCCTCAGCGGTCGTGGCTATGGCTACACCTTC,CASLSGRGYGYTF